This TCR beta chain was identified during a study of blood T cell repertoires in COVID-19. For the study at large: Samples taken during acute and convalescent COVID-19 were collected in the United States, Italy and Spain.

Methods used by the authors: Estimates of nucleated cell counts were drawn from the amplification of reference gene primers. Generated by immunoSEQ multiplex PCR, the TCRdb table keeps only in-frame clones and is missing some. Clone size and the V and J calls come from that table; the DNA yielded D and trimming. Seen here are around 200,000 clones, 80% to 90% observed once, and the top ten hold roughly 4.5%. V lost 11 bases, J lost 5 bases, and 13 bases lay in between. The CDR3 covers 12 residues. CDR1 is MDHEN and CDR2 is SYDVKM in the germline V gene. Sequences were obtained from peripheral blood. The chain links TRBV28 to TRBJ2-1; unclear D gene. This receptor was identified in a woman over 75 with acute or convalescent COVID-19. CDR3: CAYLDFDNEQFF. The CDR3 DNA sequence: TGTGCCTATTTAGACTTCGACAATGAGCAGTTCTTC.